The rows below give T cell receptor beta chains drawn from one sample of a study of PD-1 and CTLA-4 blockade in melanoma. Libraries were prepared by immunoSEQ multiplex PCR; TCRdb keeps only in-frame clonotypes and omits some of them. The data show 20,000 to 25,000 clones, approximately 88% seen once. Sequences were derived from CD8+ T cells from peripheral blood, sampled before anti-PD-1 treatment. The source of these receptors is a human donor with melanoma. Both conserved end residues are part of each CDR3. D genes are given only for firm matches. The size field is filled for only some rows; it gives once, few, many or a size class.

d_gene	abundance	v_gene	j_gene	CDR3aa	CDR3nt
TRBD1	-	TRBV6-5	TRBJ1-4	CATSQYRGSEKLFF	TGTGCCACTTCACAATACAGGGGCTCTGAAAAACTGTTTTTT
-	few	TRBV27	TRBJ1-1	CASSTFQGNTEAFF	TGTGCCAGCAGTACGTTCCAAGGGAACACTGAAGCTTTCTTT
-	once	TRBV4-3	TRBJ2-7	CASSQASGEQYF	TGCGCCAGCAGCCAAGCATCCGGCGAGCAGTACTTC
-	-	TRBV27	TRBJ2-7	CASGTGTYEQYF	TGTGCCAGCGGGACGGGGACCTACGAGCAGTACTTC
TRBD1	once	TRBV28	TRBJ1-2	CASSLHRGDYGYTF	TGTGCCAGCAGTTTACACAGGGGGGACTATGGCTACACCTTC
-	-	TRBV28	TRBJ1-1	CASSRVIGNTEAFF	TGTGCCAGCAGCCGTGTCATCGGGAACACTGAAGCTTTCTTT
-	few	TRBV27	TRBJ1-5	CASSLWAGQPQHF	TGTGCCAGCAGTTTATGGGCCGGGCAGCCCCAGCATTTT
-	-	TRBV3-1/TRBV3-2	TRBJ1-1	CASSLPGGYRNTEAFF	TGTGCCAGCAGCCTCCCCGGGGGCTACAGAAACACTGAAGCTTTCTTT
-	-	TRBV12-3/TRBV12-4	TRBJ2-1	CASSLGGLEQFF	TGTGCCAGCAGTTTGGGCGGGCTCGAGCAGTTCTTC
TRBD1	-	TRBV5-6	TRBJ2-2	CASSTTGTGIDTGELFF	TGTGCCAGCAGCACAACCGGGACAGGAATTGACACCGGGGAGCTGTTTTTT
-	-	TRBV16	TRBJ1-1	CASSQEGSMNTEAFF	TGTGCCAGCAGCCAAGAGGGCAGTATGAACACTGAAGCTTTCTTT
-	-	TRBV5-1	TRBJ2-7	CASAPRTEIYEQYF	TGCGCCAGCGCCCCCAGGACAGAGATCTACGAGCAGTACTTC
TRBD1	-	TRBV19	TRBJ1-4	CASSIQGAATNEKLFF	TGTGCCAGTAGTATTCAGGGGGCGGCAACTAATGAAAAACTGTTTTTT
TRBD1	-	TRBV7-8	TRBJ1-1	CASSLRDSPNTEAFF	TGTGCCAGCAGCCTTAGGGACAGTCCGAACACTGAAGCTTTCTTT